This TCR beta chain was captured by sequencing in a study of shared clonotypes between healthy human individuals. CDR1 is SNHLY and CDR2 is FYNNEI in the germline V gene. The V end was cut by 6 bases, the J end by 3 bases, with 6 bases between. The CDR3 has 11 residues. The authors distributed each subset's genomic DNA evenly over several immunoSEQ plates. TCRdb keeps only in-frame clones here, not all; method: immunoSEQ multiplex PCR. The sample lists 2 million to 2.5 million clones; about 94% were seen once. CD8 cells regarded as naive lacked CD45RO, were positively chosen for CCR7, and omitted terminally differentiated effector memory CD45RA+ cells.

Sequencing input: naive CD8+ T cells sorted from blood. The sequence derives from a man younger than 30 in good health. The chain couples TRBV2 to TRBJ2-7; no reliable D call. The CDR3 reads CASRPSYEQYF. CDR3 coding DNA: TGTGCCAGCAGGCCCAGCTACGAGCAGTACTTC.